The next 29 T cell receptor beta chains were all read from a single sample in a study of CD8 T cells in Susac syndrome. RNA, at about 0.5 to 1 ug, was reverse transcribed with random hexamers. TCRdb called the immunoSEQ multiplex PCR reads again in MiXCR, with one record for every CDR3 protein. The table includes some 77,000 distinct CDR3 sequences, around 93% detected once. Input material: CD4+ T cells from PBMCs. The receptors here all came from a human donor with Susac syndrome.

The V and J genes are TRBV12-3 or TRBV12-4 and TRBJ2-1; 7 bases line up with TRBD1. The CDR3 is 15 residues long. The trim removed 3 bases at V and 4 bases at J, leaving 6 bases unmatched. The CDR3 DNA follows: TGTGCCAGCAGTTTTGGGAGACAGGGATACAATGAGCAGTTCTTC. Translation: CASSFGRQGYNEQFF.

In DNA, the CDR3 is TGTGCCAGCATCGAGGACAACCGCAATCAGCCCCAGCATTTT. As protein: CASIEDNRNQPQHF. This sequence joins TRBV2 and TRBJ1-5, with D tentatively TRBD1 (5 bases). V lost 7 bases, J lost 2 bases, and 12 bases lay in between. Per germline, CDR1 SNHLY and CDR2 FYNNEI. The CDR3 is 14 residues long. Full variable domain (missing parts from reference TRBV2 and TRBJ1-5): EPEVTQTPSHQVTQMGQEVILRCVPISNHLYFYWYRQILGQKVEFLVSFYNNEISEKSEIFDDQFSVERPDGSNFTLKIRSTKLEDSAMYFCASIEDNRNQPQHFGDGTRLSIL.

The gene calls are TRBV20-1 and TRBJ1-3; the D is unclear. CDR1 and CDR2 from the germline V gene are DFQATT and SNEGSKA (reference sequence). This CDR3 region has 13 residues. The V end was cut by 2 bases, the J end by 2 bases, with 7 bases between. CDR3 loop: CSARSGTGNTIYF. The CDR3 bases are TGCAGTGCTAGATCGGGGACTGGAAACACCATATATTTT.

The V call is TRBV4-3, the J call TRBJ1-1; D ambiguous. CDR3 length equals 17 residues. CDR1 LGHNA and CDR2 YSLEER come from the germline V gene. Trimming pared 2 bases from V and 0 bases from J, leaving 16 bases between. The CDR3 reads CASSQIGGLTMNTEAFF. DNA for the CDR3: TGCGCCAGCAGCCAAATTGGTGGACTCACCATGAACACTGAAGCTTTCTTT.

J is TRBJ2-5 and V is TRBV9, with D tentatively TRBD1 (6 bases). Germline-derived CDR1 and CDR2 are SGDLS and YYNGEE. V gave up 4 bases and J gave up 4 bases, with 17 bases separating them. This CDR3 has 15 residues. Here the CDR3 DNA reads TGTGCCAGCAGCCCCCGACAGGCCCCCACAGAGACCCAGTACTTC. Translated, it gives CASSPRQAPTETQYF.

CDR3 in DNA: TGTGCCACCGAGGAGGCGAGCCAAGAGACCCAGTACTTC. Protein: CATEEASQETQYF. The V gene is TRBV24-1, the J gene TRBJ2-5, with D tentatively TRBD2 (5 bases). Deletions cut 9 bases from V and 1 base from J, with 11 bases between. Germline loops: CDR1 KGHDR, CDR2 SFDVKD. The CDR3 length is 13 residues.

The chain uses TRBV6-1 and TRBJ1-2, with a weak D call TRBD1 (6 bases). V was clipped by 8 bases and J by 2 bases, with 27 bases between them. This CDR3 comprises 18 residues. Germline V CDR1 and CDR2: MNHNS, SASEGT. This CDR3 is CASSSPSGHLDKNYGYTF. DNA of the CDR3: TGTGCCAGCTCATCCCCCTCGGGACATCTAGACAAGAACTATGGCTACACCTTC.

The chain uses TRBV5-6 and TRBJ2-7; 7 bases are a match to TRBD1. Losses at the gene ends were 0 bases for V and 7 bases for J; bases not matched to a gene: 7. Germline V CDR1 and CDR2: SGHDT, YYEEEE. CDR3 size: 14 residues. This chain's CDR3 is CASSLAGTVREQYF. The CDR3 coding sequence is TGTGCCAGCAGCTTGGCGGGGACAGTGAGAGAGCAGTACTTC.

The chain recombines TRBV28 with TRBJ2-1; D ambiguous. Germline-derived CDR1 and CDR2 are MDHEN and SYDVKM. The CDR3 covers 14 residues. V was shortened by 6 bases and J by 4 bases, with 13 bases between the two germline ends. CDR3 coding DNA: TGTGCCAGCAGAATGCTGGATGGGTACAATGAGCAGTTCTTC. This sequence encodes CASRMLDGYNEQFF.

CDR3 sequence (DNA): TGCAGTGCTAGGCGGCGCGGGGGGGCCGGAGATACGCAGTATTTT. This gives the protein CSARRRGGAGDTQYF. The rearrangement joins TRBV20-1 to TRBJ2-3; 9 bases align to TRBD2. The junction had 9 bases not matched to a gene; V was cut back by 3 bases and J by 5 bases. CDR3 length: 15 residues. Germline V CDR1 and CDR2: DFQATT, SNEGSKA (reference sequence).

The rearrangement joins TRBV20-1 to TRBJ1-2; D remains ambiguous. The CDR3 length is 11 residues. CDR1 is DFQATT and CDR2 is SNEGSKA in the germline V gene (reference sequence). Trimming pared 3 bases from V and 8 bases from J, leaving 10 bases between. CDR3 sequence (DNA): TGCAGTGCTAGGGTAGGAGGCGGCTACACCTTC. Protein product: CSARVGGGYTF.

The rearrangement uses TRBV6-5 and TRBJ2-1; TRBD2 matches at 13 bases. Looked up from germline, CDR1 is MNHEY and CDR2 is SVGAGI. Unmatched junction bases numbered 8, after V lost 4 bases and J lost 8 bases. The length of the CDR3 is 16 residues. CDR3 loop: CASSSGLAGVSHEQFF. The CDR3 DNA reads as TGTGCCAGCAGTTCCGGACTAGCGGGGGTTTCTCATGAGCAGTTCTTC.

To note about this clonotype: Mismatch with germline at one junction end may stem from a read error. The chain carries TRBV7-2 and TRBJ1-1; tentatively, D is TRBD1 (6 bases). Germline lookup yields CDR1 SGHTA and CDR2 FQGNSA. The CDR3 runs to 14 residues. The CDR3: CASSVAGGHTEAFF. CDR3 sequence (DNA): TGTGCCAGCAGCGTAGCGGGGGGCCACACTGAAGCTTTCTTT.

This chain links TRBV6-2 or TRBV6-3 with TRBJ1-2; D is uncertain. The CDR3 spans 11 residues. Germline assignment: CDR1 MNHEY and CDR2 SVGEGT. With 2 bases removed from V and 6 bases from J, the gap between germline ends came to 4 bases. As DNA, the CDR3 is TGTGCCAGCAGTTACCCGAATGGCTACACCTTC. Encoded protein: CASSYPNGYTF.

This clonotype was observed once. The V and J genes are TRBV7-3 and TRBJ2-3; a possible D gene is TRBD2 (6 bases). V was shortened by 11 bases and J by 1 base, with 13 bases between the two germline ends. Germline V gene lookup returns CDR1 SGHTA and CDR2 FQGTGA. The CDR3 totals 13 residues. The CDR3 sequence: CAATGTRTDTQYF. CDR3 nucleotide sequence: TGTGCCGCAACCGGGACTCGCACAGATACGCAGTATTTT.

The gene calls are TRBV11-3 and TRBJ2-5; D might be TRBD1 (5 bases). The CDR3 consists of 15 residues. CDR1 SGHNT and CDR2 YENEEA come from the germline V gene. The V and J ends lost 1 base and 2 bases respectively, with 11 bases between them. The CDR3: CASSLGRGPQETQYF. The CDR3 DNA sequence: TGTGCCAGCAGCTTAGGTAGGGGCCCTCAAGAGACCCAGTACTTC.

The chain carries TRBV28 and TRBJ1-5; tentative D call: TRBD1 (6 bases). Germline V gene sequence: CDR1 MDHEN, CDR2 SYDVKM. This CDR3 contains 16 residues. The ends were cut back, 3 bases at V and 2 bases at J, with 14 bases in the middle. The CDR3, as DNA: TGTGCCAGCAGTTTGGCCACAGGGATTGGCAATCAGCCCCAGCATTTT. This gives the protein CASSLATGIGNQPQHF.

CDR3 DNA: TGTGCCAGCTCACCGCCTCGGGGATTGAGGACAGATACGCAGTATTTT. This codes for CASSPPRGLRTDTQYF. V gene TRBV18 combines with J gene TRBJ2-3, with D perhaps matching TRBD2 (5 bases). Germline V lookup: CDR1 KGHSH, CDR2 LQKENI. Between the trimmed V and J ends, which lost 3 bases and 3 bases, there was a span of 16 bases. The CDR3 totals 16 residues.

This chain joins TRBV6-5 and TRBJ1-2; D is ambiguous. Germline V lookup: CDR1 MNHEY, CDR2 SVGAGI. V lost 6 bases and J 0 bases, leaving 11 bases between the germline ends. The CDR3 has 14 residues. The CDR3 protein is CASSYNQANYGYTF. The CDR3 bases are TGTGCCAGCAGCTATAATCAGGCTAACTATGGCTACACCTTC.

This chain joins TRBV5-1 and TRBJ2-7, with TRBD1 matching over 7 bases. Trimming at V came to 4 bases and at J to 3 bases, leaving 10 bases not matched to a gene. Germline CDR1 is SGHRS and CDR2 is YFSETQ. This CDR3 has 15 residues. Here the CDR3 DNA reads TGCGCCAGCAGCCCCGACCGGGACAGCCTCTACGAGCAGTACTTC. Encoded protein: CASSPDRDSLYEQYF.

V and J are TRBV7-2 and TRBJ2-1; the D gene could be TRBD1 or TRBD2 (5 bases each). V lost 6 bases, J lost 0 bases, and 12 bases lay in between. The germline V gene has CDR1 SGHTA and CDR2 FQGNSA. The CDR3 extends over 15 amino acids. The CDR3 protein is CASRPSRGSYNEQFF. The CDR3 DNA follows: TGTGCCAGCAGGCCGTCGAGGGGCTCCTACAATGAGCAGTTCTTC.

This clonotype occurred a few times. The chain employs TRBV29-1 and TRBJ2-6, with unresolved D. Trimming stripped 4 bases from V and 1 base from J, with 11 bases between. The CDR3 runs to 15 residues. In germline, CDR1 is SQVTM, CDR2 ANQGSEA. The CDR3 loop reads CSVVPDTSGANVLTF. The CDR3 coding sequence is TGCAGCGTTGTACCAGACACTTCTGGGGCCAACGTCCTGACTTTC.

This clonotype was seen only once. The chain combines TRBV3-1 with TRBJ2-5; a possible D gene is TRBD2 (5 bases). The CDR3 has 12 amino acids. V lost 4 bases and J 5 bases, leaving 8 bases between the germline ends. The germline V gene encodes CDR1 LGHDT and CDR2 YNNKEL (reference sequence). CDR3 DNA: TGTGCCAGCAGCCTAGCGATGGAGACCCAGTACTTC. This gives the protein CASSLAMETQYF.

The table lists this clonotype with a count of one. The chain couples TRBV10-3 to TRBJ1-1, with D possibly being TRBD1 (6 bases). CDR1 and CDR2 from the germline V gene are ENHRY and SYGVKD. V shed 6 bases and J shed 4 bases, with 15 bases lying between them. This CDR3 spans 14 amino acids. The CDR3 sequence is CAIRDTRGPTEAFF. In DNA, the CDR3 is TGTGCCATCAGAGATACCAGGGGACCCACTGAAGCTTTCTTT.

The chain recombines TRBV6-2 or TRBV6-3 with TRBJ2-5, with no clear D. Germline V gives CDR1 MNHEY, CDR2 SVGEGT. The V and J ends lost 10 bases and 1 base respectively, with 16 bases between them. This CDR3 has 14 amino acids. CDR3 loop: CATHRGSSQETQYF. The CDR3 DNA follows: TGTGCCACCCACAGAGGAAGTTCCCAAGAGACCCAGTACTTC.

The chain recombines TRBV3-1 with TRBJ2-7; D not resolved. Trimming shortened V by 2 bases and J by 2 bases, and 10 bases separated the two germline ends. This CDR3 has 14 residues. CDR1 and CDR2 from the germline V gene are LGHDT and YNNKEL (reference sequence). As DNA, the CDR3 is TGTGCCAGCAGCCAACGCACGGACCCCTACGAGCAGTACTTC. Translation: CASSQRTDPYEQYF.

There are a few counts of this clonotype. The chain has TRBV4-3 and TRBJ2-1; TRBD1 matches at 11 bases. Trimming took 3 bases from V and 8 from J; bases not matched to a gene: 0. In germline, CDR1 is LGHNA, CDR2 YSLEER. The length of the CDR3 is 13 residues. For the CDR3, the DNA is TGCGCCAGCAGCCAGGGACAGGGGGATGAGCAGTTCTTC. Its translation: CASSQGQGDEQFF.

CDR3 nucleotides: TGTGCCAGCAGTGGACAAATGGGCGGCTACACCTTC. Encoded protein: CASSGQMGGYTF. V usage is TRBV25-1 and J usage is TRBJ1-2, with D unresolved. V was trimmed by 4 bases and J by 8 bases, leaving 11 bases between them. Germline CDR1 reads MGHDK; CDR2 reads SYGVNS. CDR3 length: 12 residues.

This clonotype was seen just once. The chain is built from TRBV5-1 and TRBJ2-1; 8 bases line up with TRBD2. V lost 2 bases to trimming and J lost 2 bases; unmatched junction nucleotides: 6. The CDR3 loop spans 16 amino acids. The germline V gene encodes CDR1 SGHRS and CDR2 YFSETQ. CDR3 bases: TGCGCCAGCAGCTTATTAGCGGGGCGAGCCTACAATGAGCAGTTCTTC. Protein product: CASSLLAGRAYNEQFF.